The following is a T cell receptor beta chain sequence with its context. Sequenced by immunoSEQ multiplex PCR; TCRdb stores in-frame clones only, minus some. Seen here are over 150,000 clones, around 78% observed once, and the top ten hold 1.5% to 2%. The CDR3 spans 16 residues. The J segment lost 8 bases and the V segment lost 4 bases, leaving 14 bases of the junction unmatched. Germline V gene lookup returns CDR1 MGHRA and CDR2 YSYEKL. The sample originates from a study of blood T cell repertoires in COVID-19. Looking at the study overall: Italy, Spain and the United States were the sources of the convalescent and acute COVID-19 samples.

The receptor comes from a man at least 80 years old with acute or convalescent COVID-19. The J gene is TRBJ1-2, the V gene TRBV4-1; TRBD1 matches 9 bases. The sequenced sample was peripheral blood. The CDR3 reads CASSLDRGSSYIGYTF. CDR3 nucleotides: TGCGCCAGCAGCCTCGACAGGGGGAGTTCCTATATCGGCTACACCTTC.